This TCR beta chain was captured in a study of human T cells and chemical hapten exposure. In the study's own analysis: A per-sample median of around 100,000 TCRs was observed, with a range of roughly 20,000 to 690,600. TCRdb reprocessed the RACE reads with MiXCR, giving one entry per CDR3 protein. The V and J calls come from TCRdb's annotation, not from the publication. The sample gives tens of thousands of distinct CDR3 sequences, around 3.4% of which show up once; 5.6% is in the top ten. There are many counts of this clonotype. Time point of the sample: healthy volunteer bleed at 6 weeks. Extraction of total RNA was performed on unfractionated whole blood. The germline CDR1 and CDR2 sequences are KGHDR and SFDVKD. The CDR3 runs to 15 residues. V lost 5 bases and J 2 bases, leaving 13 bases between the germline ends.

The clonotype originates from a human donor in good health. Some clones in this sample may be carry-over from other donors' samples. This chain uses TRBV24-1 with TRBJ2-3, with a weak D call TRBD2 (6 bases). Specimen: whole blood. In nucleotides, the CDR3 is TGTGCCACCAGTGTCGGGGGAGGTCCCACAGATACGCAGTATTTT. This sequence encodes CATSVGGGPTDTQYF.